Presented here are 5 T cell receptor beta chains from one specimen sequenced in a study of cytomegalovirus exposure and HLA in healthy donors. Primers for the PCR totalled 60 Vbeta and 13 Jbeta. The protocol was immunoSEQ multiplex PCR, while the TCRdb copy is restricted to in-frame clones and leaves out a portion. Found here are more than 250,000 clones, 80% to 90% of them singletons; the top ten hold about 2%. Sequences were obtained from PBMCs. All receptors come from a woman aged 18-30 years in good health and CMV-seronegative.

This sequence joins TRBV7-9 and TRBJ2-7; tentative D call: TRBD1 (5 bases). With 4 bases removed from V and 5 bases from J, the gap between germline ends came to 9 bases. The CDR3 contains 12 residues. Looked up from germline, CDR1 is SEHNR and CDR2 is FQNEAQ (reference sequence). As DNA, the CDR3 is TGTGCCAGCAGCTCGGACACGGACGAGCAGTACTTC. Residues: CASSSDTDEQYF.

The gene calls are TRBV9 and TRBJ1-1, with D possibly TRBD1 on 5 matching bases. Germline V gene data show CDR1 as SGDLS and CDR2 as YYNGEE. The V end lost 5 bases, the J end lost 7 bases, and 9 bases lay between the germline ends. The CDR3 consists of 11 residues. The DNA of the CDR3 is TGTGCCAGCAGAGGGGAGGGTGAAGCTTTCTTT. This codes for CASRGEGEAFF.

The V and J genes are TRBV2 and TRBJ2-7; 7 nucleotides line up with TRBD2. With 2 bases clipped from V and 3 bases from J, the junction kept 7 bases outside the gene matches. Germline lookup yields CDR1 SNHLY and CDR2 FYNNEI. There are 15 residues in the CDR3. This CDR3 is CASSEYQRGVYEQYF. CDR3 bases: TGTGCCAGCAGTGAATATCAGCGGGGAGTCTACGAGCAGTACTTC.

The chain links TRBV6-4 to TRBJ1-6, with D maybe TRBD1 (5 bases). V was shortened by 8 bases and J by 4 bases, with 12 bases between the two germline ends. The germline V gene has CDR1 MRHNA and CDR2 SNTAGT. CDR3 length equals 14 residues. CDR3 coding DNA: TGTGCCAGCGAACGGGGGAGGTATAATTCACCCCTCCACTTT. Protein product: CASERGRYNSPLHF.

The CDR3 sequence is CASSPLQGLNEKLFF. CDR3 in DNA: TGCGCCAGCAGCCCACTCCAGGGGCTTAATGAAAAACTGTTTTTT. This chain connects TRBV5-1 to TRBJ1-4; possibly TRBD1 for D (6 bases). Deletions cut 4 bases from V and 4 bases from J, with 14 bases between. The CDR3 is 15 amino acids. The germline gives CDR1 SGHRS, CDR2 YFSETQ.